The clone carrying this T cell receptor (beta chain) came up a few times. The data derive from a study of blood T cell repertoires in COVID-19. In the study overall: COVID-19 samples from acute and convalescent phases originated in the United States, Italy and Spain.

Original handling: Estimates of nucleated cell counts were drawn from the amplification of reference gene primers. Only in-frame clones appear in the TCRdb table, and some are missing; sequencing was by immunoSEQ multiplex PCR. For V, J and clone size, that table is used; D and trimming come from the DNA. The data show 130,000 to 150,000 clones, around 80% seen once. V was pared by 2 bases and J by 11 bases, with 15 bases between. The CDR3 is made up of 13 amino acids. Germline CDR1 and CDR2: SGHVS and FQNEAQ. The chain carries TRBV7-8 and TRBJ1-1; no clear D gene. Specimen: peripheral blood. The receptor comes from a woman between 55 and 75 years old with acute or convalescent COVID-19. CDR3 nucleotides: TGTGCCAGCAGCTTAAGTCCAGGCCCTTGGGCTTTCTTT. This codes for CASSLSPGPWAFF.